This is a list of T cell receptor beta chains from one sample in a study of response to subunit inactivated influenza vaccine. TCRdb redid the calling of the RT-PCR reads with MiXCR, one entry per CDR3 protein. The sample records about 480,000 distinct CDR3 sequences, over 25% being singletons. Material: CD4+ T cells sorted from PBMCs, obtained more than 4 days after vaccination. These receptors all come from a man aged 45 to 65 who received an inactivated influenza vaccine. Each CDR3 is given with its conserved first and last residue. The D gene is left open where the match is weak. The size of a clone is reported for some rows only, either as once, few or many, or as a class for expanded clones.

cdr3_length	d_call	v_call	j_call	clone_size	cdr3_nt	cdr3_aa
14	-	TRBV27	TRBJ2-1	-	TGTGCCAGCAGTTTGGCACTAGCACCCAATGAGCAGTTCTTC	CASSLALAPNEQFF
15	-	TRBV11-2	TRBJ1-2	-	TGTGCCAGCAGCTTAAGGGCCCCCCCTAACTATGGCTACACCTTC	CASSLRAPPNYGYTF
14	-	TRBV7-2	TRBJ1-1	few	TGTGCCAGCAGCCAGAATTCAGGCGGTTCTGAAGCTTTCTTT	CASSQNSGGSEAFF
14	TRBD1	TRBV6-2/TRBV6-3	TRBJ2-7	few	TGTGCCAGCAGCGATACAGGGGGCCCCTACGAGCAGTACTTC	CASSDTGGPYEQYF
15	-	TRBV5-4	TRBJ1-5	once	TGTGCCAGCAGCACCAGCCCGACTAGCAATCAGCCCCAGCATTTT	CASSTSPTSNQPQHF
16	TRBD1	TRBV10-3	TRBJ1-6	-	TGTGCCATCAGTGAGTCACAGACAGGGCGGCGTTCACCCCTCCACTTT	CAISESQTGRRSPLHF
15	-	TRBV4-3	TRBJ2-2	-	TGCGCCAGCAGCCGATCACAGGGTTACACCGGGGAGCTGTTTTTT	CASSRSQGYTGELFF
19	-	TRBV2	TRBJ2-6	-	TGTGCCAGCAGTGAAGGCAGGGAATACAGCTACTCTGGGGCCAACGTCCTGACTTTC	CASSEGREYSYSGANVLTF
19	TRBD2	TRBV3-1	TRBJ2-3	many	TGTGCCAGCAGCCAAGACGGGATCGGGACTAGCGGAGACGTTGATACGCAGTATTTT	CASSQDGIGTSGDVDTQYF
17	-	TRBV11-2	TRBJ2-7	few	TGTGCCAGCAGCTTAAGAGGAAGGGGGATAACATCCGGCGAGCAGTACTTC	CASSLRGRGITSGEQYF
16	-	TRBV12-3/TRBV12-4	TRBJ2-3	-	TGTGCCAGCAGCCCCTCCCGCCGGATCAGAGGGGATACGCAGTATTTT	CASSPSRRIRGDTQYF
14	-	TRBV12-3/TRBV12-4	TRBJ1-5	few	TGTGCCAGCAAGGGCGCGGTTGGCAATCAGCCCCAGCATTTT	CASKGAVGNQPQHF
14	-	TRBV7-2	TRBJ2-1	few	TGTGCCAGCAGCTTCCCGAATCTGCGCAATGAGCAGTTCTTC	CASSFPNLRNEQFF
13	-	TRBV6-6	TRBJ2-2	-	TGTGCCAGCAGTCATATAAGCACCGGGGAGCTGTTTTTT	CASSHISTGELFF
12	-	TRBV29-1	TRBJ2-1	few	TGCAGCGTTTGGCTACCCTACAATGAGCAGTTCTTC	CSVWLPYNEQFF
15	TRBD2	TRBV4-2	TRBJ2-5	few	TGTGCCAGCAGACCCTCCCCCCTAGCGGGGGAGACCCAGTACTTC	CASRPSPLAGETQYF
15	TRBD2	TRBV2	TRBJ2-1	-	TGTGCCAGCAGTGAACGGCTAGCGGGAGGTAGGGAGCAGTTCTTC	CASSERLAGGREQFF
11	-	TRBV7-2	TRBJ2-7	-	TGTGCCAGCACCGAAACCTACGAGCAGTACTTC	CASTETYEQYF
14	TRBD1	TRBV20-1	TRBJ2-3	-	TGCAGTGCTAGACAGACAGGGAAGACAGATACGCAGTATTTT	CSARQTGKTDTQYF
14	-	TRBV20-1	TRBJ2-3	-	TGCAGTGCTAGTCTAGGGATGAGCACAGATACGCAGTATTTT	CSASLGMSTDTQYF
10	-	TRBV20-1	TRBJ1-2	-	TGCAGTGCGGGGACATCTGGCTACACCTTC	CSAGTSGYTF
16	TRBD1	TRBV29-1	TRBJ2-1	few	TGCAGCGTTGAAGGGGCGGACAGGGCGCCGTACAATGAGCAGTTCTTC	CSVEGADRAPYNEQFF
16	TRBD1	TRBV5-6	TRBJ1-2	-	TGTGCCAGCAGATGGACAGGGGCCGTTGGTAACTATGGCTACACCTTC	CASRWTGAVGNYGYTF
13	-	TRBV12-3/TRBV12-4	TRBJ2-1	few	TGTGCCAGCAGTTCCCGATTTGTTACTTGGGAGTTCTTC	CASSSRFVTWEFF
14	TRBD1	TRBV24-1	TRBJ2-7	-	TGTGCCACAAGGGACAGGGGTTCTTCCTACGAGCAGTACTTC	CATRDRGSSYEQYF
14	-	TRBV7-2	TRBJ2-5	few	TGTGCCAGCAGCTTAGTACTCCCGTCGGAGACCCAGTACTTC	CASSLVLPSETQYF
17	-	TRBV6-2/TRBV6-3	TRBJ1-1	-	TGTGCCAGCAGTGCCTCCGGAAACTTTCAACGAAACACTGAAGCTTTCTTT	CASSASGNFQRNTEAFF
15	TRBD2	TRBV5-8	TRBJ2-1	-	TGTGCCAGCAGCCTATCCACTAGCGGGGACAATGAGCAGTTCTTC	CASSLSTSGDNEQFF
17	TRBD1	TRBV7-3	TRBJ2-2	-	TGTGCCAGCAGCTCCGACCTCAGGGGGTCGGACACCGGGGAGCTGTTTTTT	CASSSDLRGSDTGELFF
16	TRBD1	TRBV4-3	TRBJ2-5	few	TGCGCCAGCAGCCAAGATGGACAGGGGGGCCCAGAGACCCAGTACTTC	CASSQDGQGGPETQYF
16	-	TRBV10-2	TRBJ1-1	few	TGCGCCAGCAGTGGACCCAAGACAGGTGGGAACACTGAAGCTTTCTTT	CASSGPKTGGNTEAFF
12	-	TRBV7-2	TRBJ2-1	-	TGTGCCAGCAGCTTAATCCACAATGAGCAGTTCTTC	CASSLIHNEQFF
16	-	TRBV6-2/TRBV6-3	TRBJ2-1	-	TGTGCCAGCAGTTCTGACAGTTTGAATTCCTACAATGAGCAGTTCTTC	CASSSDSLNSYNEQFF
13	TRBD1	TRBV18	TRBJ2-1	-	TGTGCCAGCTCCGGGACAGGGTACAATGAGCAGTTCTTC	CASSGTGYNEQFF
14	-	TRBV12-3/TRBV12-4	TRBJ2-7	few	TGTGCCAGCAGTTTTTATGGGAGCTCCTACGAGCAGTACTTC	CASSFYGSSYEQYF
14	-	TRBV12-3/TRBV12-4	TRBJ1-1	-	TGTGCCAGCAGTTGGGGACACCAAAACACTGAAGCTTTCTTT	CASSWGHQNTEAFF
15	TRBD2	TRBV20-1	TRBJ2-7	-	TGCAGTGCTAGATACACCGGGACTAGCTCCTACGAGCAGTACTTC	CSARYTGTSSYEQYF
15	-	TRBV9	TRBJ2-5	-	TGTGCCAGCAGCGCCCACTCCCAGGGACCAGAGACCCAGTACTTC	CASSAHSQGPETQYF
14	-	TRBV7-2	TRBJ1-1	-	TGTGCCAGCAGCTTAAGCAGGGCAAACACTGAAGCTTTCTTT	CASSLSRANTEAFF
12	-	TRBV7-8	TRBJ2-1	-	TGTGCCAGCAGTCACTGGGATGATGAGCAGTTCTTC	CASSHWDDEQFF
17	TRBD2	TRBV2	TRBJ2-5	-	TGTGCCAGCAGCCCAGGAAGCGGGAGGGATCGGCAAGAGACCCAGTACTTC	CASSPGSGRDRQETQYF
15	TRBD2	TRBV12-3/TRBV12-4	TRBJ2-5	-	TGTGCCAGCAGTCTAGCGGGAGCAGGACAAGAGACCCAGTACTTC	CASSLAGAGQETQYF
13	-	TRBV7-9	TRBJ2-5	-	TGTGCCAGCAGCCCGCCCGAGGGAGAGACCCAGTACTTC	CASSPPEGETQYF